Following are 32 T cell receptor beta chains from one sample sequenced in a study of shared clonotypes between healthy human individuals. The naive CD8 subset, CD45RO-negative cells positively selected for CCR7, excluded terminally differentiated effector memory CD45RA+ cells. Clones were read by immunoSEQ multiplex PCR, and TCRdb kept only the in-frame ones, dropping some. The sample lists hundreds of thousands of clones, roughly 92% occurring once. Sequenced: naive CD8+ T cells sorted from blood. The receptors come from a man aged 25 to 45 in good health.

This chain uses TRBV27 with TRBJ2-7; TRBD2 agrees at 8 bases. Germline CDR1 and CDR2: MNHEY and SMNVEV (reference sequence). The junction had 10 bases not matched to a gene; V was cut back by 5 bases and J by 4 bases. The CDR3 is made up of 15 amino acids. CDR3 residues: CASSQQETSAYEQYF. The CDR3 bases are TGTGCCAGCAGTCAACAAGAGACTAGCGCATACGAGCAGTACTTC.

For this clone: This specimen includes other DNA sequences encoding the same CDR3. The rearrangement links TRBV9 to TRBJ2-2, with D unresolved. Trimming took off 0 bases at V and 6 bases at J, with 3 bases between the two ends. The germline V gene encodes CDR1 SGDLS and CDR2 YYNGEE. The CDR3 runs to 12 residues. The CDR3 reads CASSVAAGELFF. CDR3 nucleotide sequence: TGTGCCAGCAGCGTAGCAGCCGGGGAGCTGTTTTTT. The variable domain in full, completed from reference TRBV9 and TRBJ2-2, reads DSGVTQTPKHLITATGQRVTLRCSPRSGDLSVYWYQQSLDQGLQFLIQYYNGEERAKGNILERFSAQQFPDLHSELNLSSLELGDSALYFCASSVAAGELFFGEGSRLTVL.

Only one count was recorded for this clone. Other nucleotide sequences from this sample produce the same CDR3. The chain is built from TRBV27 and TRBJ2-1; no firm D call. V was shortened by 2 bases and J by 2 bases, with 7 bases between the two germline ends. This CDR3 is built from 14 residues. From germline, CDR1 is MNHEY and CDR2 SMNVEV (reference sequence). CDR3 amino acids: CASSLGEAYNEQFF. The CDR3, as DNA: TGTGCCAGCAGTTTAGGGGAAGCCTACAATGAGCAGTTCTTC.

Of note for this clone: This specimen includes other DNA sequences encoding the same CDR3. This chain joins TRBV4-1 and TRBJ1-5; possible D gene TRBD1, 5 bases. V lost 5 bases and J 6 bases, leaving 14 bases between the germline ends. The CDR3 extends over 14 amino acids. CDR1 is MGHRA, CDR2 YSYEKL, per germline. The CDR3, as DNA: TGCGCCAGCAGCGTACTCCACGGGGGTCAGCCCCAGCATTTT. Its translation is CASSVLHGGQPQHF.

This chain uses TRBV28 with TRBJ2-7; perhaps TRBD1 as D (5 bases). The CDR3 has 15 residues. The ends were cut back, 5 bases at V and 0 bases at J, with 14 bases in the middle. Germline values: CDR1 MDHEN, CDR2 SYDVKM. CDR3 residues: CASSGAQSVSYEQYF. The CDR3 nucleotides read TGTGCCAGCAGTGGGGCTCAGAGCGTCTCCTACGAGCAGTACTTC. The full variable domain, in which reference TRBV28 and TRBJ2-7 provide the parts outside the CDR3, is DVKVTQSSRYLVKRTGEKVFLECVQDMDHENMFWYRQDPGLGLRLIYFSYDVKMKEKGDIPEGYSVSREKKERFSLILESASTNQTSMYLCASSGAQSVSYEQYFGPGTRLTVT.

This rearrangement joins TRBV9 to TRBJ2-3; TRBD2 matches at 10 bases. CDR3 length: 16 amino acids. Germline V gene data show CDR1 as SGDLS and CDR2 as YYNGEE. Unmatched junction bases numbered 8, after V lost 4 bases and J lost 3 bases. The CDR3 reads CASSWRTSGQTDTQYF. The CDR3 nucleotides are TGTGCCAGCAGCTGGCGGACTAGCGGACAGACAGATACGCAGTATTTT.

The chain recombines TRBV10-2 with TRBJ2-7, with a tentative D call TRBD2 (6 bases). Germline CDR1 WSHSY, CDR2 SAAADI. The length of the CDR3 is 14 residues. V lost 1 base, J lost 4 bases, and 11 bases lay in between. As DNA, the CDR3 is TGCGCCAGCAGTGAGTACGGGACTCGTTACGAGCAGTACTTC. This encodes CASSEYGTRYEQYF.

The CDR3 DNA reads as TGTGCCAGCAGCCCTCCGGCATTGCGACGCTGGGAGGGAGCTTTCTTT. The encoded protein is CASSPPALRRWEGAFF. The chain combines TRBV7-9 with TRBJ1-1, with D unresolved. The CDR3 sequence is 16 residues long. Germline V gives CDR1 SEHNR, CDR2 FQNEAQ (reference sequence). V shed 5 bases and J shed 10 bases, with 26 bases lying between them.

The chain links TRBV5-1 to TRBJ2-7; a possible D gene is TRBD2 (5 bases). The CDR3 runs to 13 residues. V lost 3 bases and J 5 bases, leaving 12 bases between the germline ends. From germline, CDR1 is SGHRS and CDR2 YFSETQ. The CDR3 spells CASSSTGVDEQYF. CDR3 coding DNA: TGCGCCAGCAGCTCCACCGGGGTTGACGAGCAGTACTTC.

The genes are TRBV6-4 and TRBJ2-1; tentative D call: TRBD1 (6 bases). V lost 5 bases, J lost 5 bases, and 10 bases lay in between. In germline, CDR1 is MRHNA, CDR2 SNTAGT. CDR3 length: 13 amino acids. The CDR3 region is CASSKDSNNEQFF. The CDR3, as DNA: TGTGCCAGCAGTAAGGACAGCAACAATGAGCAGTTCTTC.

The rearrangement joins TRBV5-1 to TRBJ2-1; 7 bases agree with TRBD1. Germline assignment: CDR1 SGHRS and CDR2 YFSETQ. The CDR3 is 16 amino acids. Losses at the gene ends were 2 bases for V and 0 bases for J; bases not matched to a gene: 5. This CDR3 is CASSFNPGGSYNEQFF. CDR3 DNA: TGCGCCAGCAGCTTTAATCCAGGGGGCTCCTACAATGAGCAGTTCTTC.

The chain joins TRBV27 to TRBJ2-1; no clear D gene. There are 12 residues in the CDR3. Trimming took 6 bases from V and 12 from J, leaving 15 bases between them. Germline-derived CDR1 and CDR2 are MNHEY and SMNVEV (reference sequence). The CDR3 coding sequence is TGTGCCAGCAGCTTCTTATATTGGGTGCAGTTCTTC. It translates to CASSFLYWVQFF.

This clone was observed once. This chain connects TRBV6-1 to TRBJ2-1, with D possibly TRBD2 on 6 matching bases. With 11 bases removed from V and 6 bases from J, the gap between germline ends came to 14 bases. CDR1 and CDR2 from the germline V gene are MNHNS and SASEGT. The CDR3 is made up of 12 amino acids. The CDR3 is CAEAGPSNEQFF. The CDR3 nucleotides read TGTGCCGAGGCGGGACCCTCCAATGAGCAGTTCTTC.

This chain links TRBV6-1 with TRBJ2-7; tentatively, D is TRBD1 (5 bases). Germline CDR1 MNHNS, CDR2 SASEGT. V was trimmed by 9 bases and J by 1 base, leaving 16 bases between them. The CDR3 spans 14 residues. CDR3 protein: CASQAFDRSYEQYF. As DNA, the CDR3 is TGTGCCAGTCAAGCTTTTGACAGATCCTACGAGCAGTACTTC.

The rearrangement links TRBV6-5 to TRBJ1-5, with TRBD1 matching 9 bases. V lost 8 bases, J lost 3 bases, and 8 bases stayed unmatched. Per germline, CDR1 MNHEY and CDR2 SVGAGI. This CDR3 region has 15 residues. CDR3 sequence reads: CASGEDRGYNQPQHF. The CDR3 nucleotides read TGTGCCAGCGGGGAGGACAGGGGATACAATCAGCCCCAGCATTTT.

V gene TRBV9 combines with J gene TRBJ2-3, with a possible D match to TRBD2 (6 bases). V dropped 4 bases and J dropped 3 bases, with 18 bases sitting between them. Per the germline V gene, CDR1 is SGDLS and CDR2 is YYNGEE. This CDR3 is 16 amino acids long. CDR3 sequence: CASSPKAASETDTQYF. The CDR3 region has the DNA TGTGCCAGCAGCCCTAAAGCGGCTAGCGAGACAGATACGCAGTATTTT.

The chain has TRBV27 and TRBJ1-2, with D possibly TRBD1 on 5 matching bases. In germline, CDR1 is MNHEY, CDR2 SMNVEV (reference sequence). The CDR3 is made up of 14 amino acids. V lost 0 bases and J 8 bases, leaving 13 bases between the germline ends. CDR3 sequence (DNA): TGTGCCAGCAGTTTATCGTATCCAGGGACCGGCTACACCTTC. This sequence encodes CASSLSYPGTGYTF.

The chain combines TRBV10-3 with TRBJ2-1; tentatively, D is TRBD1 (6 bases). CDR1 is ENHRY and CDR2 is SYGVKD in the germline V gene. The V and J ends lost 7 bases and 8 bases respectively, with 21 bases between them. The CDR3 sequence is 15 residues long. CDR3 residues: CAITDPGQGLDEQFF. CDR3 DNA: TGTGCCATCACCGATCCGGGGCAGGGGCTTGATGAGCAGTTCTTC.

Points on this clone: Other DNA sequences in this sample translate to the same CDR3. The chain combines TRBV27 with TRBJ2-7; 9 positions match TRBD1. Germline V gives CDR1 MNHEY, CDR2 SMNVEV (reference sequence). V shed 3 bases, J shed 2 bases, and the junction held 2 bases outside the gene matches. The CDR3 is 14 residues long. This CDR3 reads CASSFGTGTYEQYF. The CDR3, as DNA: TGTGCCAGCAGTTTCGGGACAGGGACCTACGAGCAGTACTTC.

The J gene is TRBJ2-7, the V gene TRBV28; TRBD2 matches 14 bases. Germline V gene data show CDR1 as MDHEN and CDR2 as SYDVKM. This CDR3 is 20 amino acids long. Germline trimming cut 2 bases from V and 2 bases from J; bases unmatched to any gene: 14. The CDR3 spells CASSLRGRTSGRKYPYEQYF. The CDR3 coding sequence is TGTGCCAGCAGTTTACGGGGGCGGACTAGCGGGAGGAAATACCCCTACGAGCAGTACTTC.

The chain couples TRBV7-2 to TRBJ2-7, with D unclear. The CDR3 has 15 residues. The V and J ends lost 1 base and 6 bases respectively, with 16 bases between them. Germline lookup yields CDR1 SGHTA and CDR2 FQGNSA. The CDR3 DNA reads TGTGCCAGCAGCTTAGTTTCCGGGTCGCTAGGCGAGCAGTACTTC. Its protein is CASSLVSGSLGEQYF.

This clone was observed once. V usage is TRBV19 and J usage is TRBJ2-7, with 10 positions matching TRBD2. This CDR3 is 15 amino acids long. The V gene's germline CDR1 is LNHDA and CDR2 SQIVND (reference sequence). V was pared by 4 bases and J by 5 bases, with 8 bases of the junction left unmatched. CDR3 loop: CASSTASGSPHEQYF. The CDR3 DNA sequence: TGTGCCAGTAGTACCGCTAGCGGGAGCCCCCACGAGCAGTACTTC.

The CDR3 DNA is TGCAGCGTTTTGGCGATGAGCTACGAGCAGTACTTC. Protein product: CSVLAMSYEQYF. The chain links TRBV29-1 to TRBJ2-7; D gene uncertain. CDR3 length: 12 residues. Deletions cut 5 bases from V and 3 bases from J, with 11 bases between. Germline lookup yields CDR1 SQVTM and CDR2 ANQGSEA.

The V gene is TRBV13, the J gene TRBJ2-2; perhaps TRBD2 as D (5 bases). The CDR3 has 15 residues. Trimming removed 5 bases at V and 2 bases at J, with 12 bases between. Looked up from germline, CDR1 is PRHDT and CDR2 is FYEKMQ (reference sequence). CDR3 loop: CASSRPGNNTGELFF. CDR3 DNA: TGTGCCAGCAGCCGACCCGGGAACAACACCGGGGAGCTGTTTTTT.

The rearrangement joins TRBV29-1 to TRBJ2-7, with 8 bases that match TRBD1. The CDR3 spans 15 residues. V shed 2 bases, J shed 2 bases, and the junction held 8 bases outside the gene matches. Per germline, CDR1 SQVTM and CDR2 ANQGSEA. The CDR3 protein is CSVESGQGATYEQYF. In nucleotides, the CDR3 is TGCAGCGTTGAATCGGGGCAGGGGGCCACCTACGAGCAGTACTTC.

The rearrangement joins TRBV7-2 to TRBJ2-7; 10 bases match TRBD1. Germline V lookup: CDR1 SGHTA, CDR2 FQGNSA. Unmatched junction bases numbered 2, after V lost 4 bases and J lost 5 bases. The CDR3 has 13 residues. CDR3: CASSSTGGDEQYF. In nucleotides, the CDR3 is TGTGCCAGCAGCTCGACAGGGGGCGACGAGCAGTACTTC.

Of note for this clone: Other DNA sequences of this sample code for an identical CDR3. The CDR3: CASSLSVAGTYNEQFF. In nucleotides, the CDR3 is TGTGCCAGCAGTTTATCTGTAGCGGGAACGTACAATGAGCAGTTCTTC. The chain carries TRBV27 and TRBJ2-1, with 8 nucleotides matching TRBD2. The length of the CDR3 is 16 residues. The V gene end was trimmed by 0 bases and the J gene end by 4 bases; junction bases not matched to a gene: 5. CDR1 is MNHEY and CDR2 is SMNVEV in the germline V gene (reference sequence).

The rearrangement joins TRBV9 to TRBJ2-2, with D possibly matching TRBD2 (5 bases). CDR1 and CDR2 from the germline V gene are SGDLS and YYNGEE. The V end was cut by 3 bases, the J end by 8 bases, with 20 bases between. The CDR3 covers 16 residues. The CDR3 DNA sequence: TGTGCCAGCAGCGATGAGAGACTACTCTCTGGAGGGGAGCTGTTTTTT. Translated, it gives CASSDERLLSGGELFF.

V gene TRBV18 combines with J gene TRBJ2-7; the match to TRBD2 covers 10 bases. V shed 3 bases and J 4 bases; nucleotides not matched to a gene: 15. The CDR3 runs to 18 residues. Germline CDR1 is KGHSH and CDR2 is LQKENI. CDR3 in DNA: TGTGCCAGCTCACCCATCGATCTACCTAGCGGGAGATGGTACGAGCAGTACTTC. Translated: CASSPIDLPSGRWYEQYF.

The rearrangement uses TRBV10-3 and TRBJ2-1; maybe TRBD2 (5 bases). Trimming left V 4 bases short and J 0 bases short, with 10 bases between. Germline CDR1 and CDR2: ENHRY and SYGVKD. The CDR3 runs to 15 residues. The CDR3 nucleotides are TGTGCCATCAGTGGGGATGGACTCTCCTACAATGAGCAGTTCTTC. This encodes CAISGDGLSYNEQFF.

Here the CDR3 DNA reads TGTGCCAGCAGTTTATTCGGTCTAGCGGGAGTGCCCGGGGAGCTGTTTTTT. It encodes CASSLFGLAGVPGELFF. The chain recombines TRBV27 with TRBJ2-2; 10 nucleotides align to TRBD2. V was pared by 1 base and J by 6 bases, with 8 bases of the junction left unmatched. In germline, CDR1 is MNHEY, CDR2 SMNVEV (reference sequence). This CDR3 has 17 residues.

This clone occurred once. The chain recombines TRBV28 with TRBJ2-7; no reliable D call. V lost 6 bases and J 3 bases, leaving 21 bases between the germline ends. This CDR3 is 16 amino acids long. Germline CDR1 is MDHEN and CDR2 is SYDVKM. The CDR3 nucleotides read TGTGCCAGCAGCCTCGAAGTGGGGTCGCTCCGCTACGAGCAGTACTTC. Encoded protein: CASSLEVGSLRYEQYF.